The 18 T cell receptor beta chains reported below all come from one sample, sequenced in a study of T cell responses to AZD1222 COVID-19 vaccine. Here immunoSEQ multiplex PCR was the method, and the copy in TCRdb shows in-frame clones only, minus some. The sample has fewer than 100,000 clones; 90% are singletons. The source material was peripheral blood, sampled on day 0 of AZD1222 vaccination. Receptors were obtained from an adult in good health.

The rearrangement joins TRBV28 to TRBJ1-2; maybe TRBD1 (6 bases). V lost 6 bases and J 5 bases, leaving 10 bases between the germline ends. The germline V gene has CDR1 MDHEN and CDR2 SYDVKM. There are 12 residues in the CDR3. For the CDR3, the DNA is TGTGCCAGCAGCTGGGGGGCGTATGGCTACACCTTC. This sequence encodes CASSWGAYGYTF.

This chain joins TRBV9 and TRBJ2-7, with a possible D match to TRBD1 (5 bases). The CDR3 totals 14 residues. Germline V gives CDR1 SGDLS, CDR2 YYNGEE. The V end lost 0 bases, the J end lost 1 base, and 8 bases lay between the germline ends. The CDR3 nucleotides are TGTGCCAGCAGCGTAGAACAGGCGTCCTACGAGCAGTACTTC. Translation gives CASSVEQASYEQYF. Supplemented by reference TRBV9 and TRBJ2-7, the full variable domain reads DSGVTQTPKHLITATGQRVTLRCSPRSGDLSVYWYQQSLDQGLQFLIQYYNGEERAKGNILERFSAQQFPDLHSELNLSSLELGDSALYFCASSVEQASYEQYFGPGTRLTVT.

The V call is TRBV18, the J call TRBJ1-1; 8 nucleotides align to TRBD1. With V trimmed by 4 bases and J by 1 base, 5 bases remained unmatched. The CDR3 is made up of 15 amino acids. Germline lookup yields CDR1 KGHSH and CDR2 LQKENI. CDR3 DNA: TGTGCCAGCTCACAATCTCAGGGGGCGAACACTGAAGCTTTCTTT. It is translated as CASSQSQGANTEAFF.

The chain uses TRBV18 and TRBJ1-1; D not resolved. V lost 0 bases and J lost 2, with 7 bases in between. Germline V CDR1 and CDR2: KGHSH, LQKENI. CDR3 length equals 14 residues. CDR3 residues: CASSPPTGNTEAFF. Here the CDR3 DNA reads TGTGCCAGCTCACCACCGACCGGCAACACTGAAGCTTTCTTT.

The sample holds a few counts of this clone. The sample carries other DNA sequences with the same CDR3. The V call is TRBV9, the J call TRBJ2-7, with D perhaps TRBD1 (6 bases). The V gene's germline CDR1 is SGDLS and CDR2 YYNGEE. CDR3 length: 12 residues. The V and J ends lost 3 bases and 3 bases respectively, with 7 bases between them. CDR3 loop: CASSATGYEQYF. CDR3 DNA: TGTGCCAGCAGCGCGACAGGCTACGAGCAGTACTTC.

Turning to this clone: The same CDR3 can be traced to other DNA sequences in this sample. CDR3 protein: CASTFQGSSSPLHF. CDR3 nucleotides: TGTGCCAGCACCTTCCAGGGGTCTTCTTCACCCCTCCACTTT. The chain uses TRBV28 and TRBJ1-6; D is perhaps TRBD1 (6 bases). The V gene's germline CDR1 is MDHEN and CDR2 SYDVKM. This CDR3 comprises 14 residues. V lost 7 bases and J lost 9, with 16 bases in between.

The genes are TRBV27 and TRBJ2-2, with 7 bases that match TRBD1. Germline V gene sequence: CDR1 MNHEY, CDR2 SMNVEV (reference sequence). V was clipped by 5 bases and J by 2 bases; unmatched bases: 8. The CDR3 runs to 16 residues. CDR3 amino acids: CASSIIGTANTGELFF. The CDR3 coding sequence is TGTGCCAGCAGTATAATCGGGACAGCCAACACCGGGGAGCTGTTTTTT.

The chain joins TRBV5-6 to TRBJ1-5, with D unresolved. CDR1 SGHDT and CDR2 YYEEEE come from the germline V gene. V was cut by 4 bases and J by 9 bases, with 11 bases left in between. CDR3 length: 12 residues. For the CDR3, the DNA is TGTGCCAGCAGCCTACAGTTTCGGCCCCAGCATTTT. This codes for CASSLQFRPQHF.

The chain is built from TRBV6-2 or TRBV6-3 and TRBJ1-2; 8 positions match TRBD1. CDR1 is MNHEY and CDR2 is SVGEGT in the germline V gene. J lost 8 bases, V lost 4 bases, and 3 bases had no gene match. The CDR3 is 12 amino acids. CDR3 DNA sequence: TGTGCCAGCAGTTTTCGACAGGGGGGCTACACCTTC. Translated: CASSFRQGGYTF.

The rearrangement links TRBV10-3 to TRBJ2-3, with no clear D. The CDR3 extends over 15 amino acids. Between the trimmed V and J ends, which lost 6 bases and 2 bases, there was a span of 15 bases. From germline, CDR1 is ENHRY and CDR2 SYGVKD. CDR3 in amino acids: CAISLNGDHTDTQYF. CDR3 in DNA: TGTGCCATCAGCCTTAATGGAGACCACACAGATACGCAGTATTTT.

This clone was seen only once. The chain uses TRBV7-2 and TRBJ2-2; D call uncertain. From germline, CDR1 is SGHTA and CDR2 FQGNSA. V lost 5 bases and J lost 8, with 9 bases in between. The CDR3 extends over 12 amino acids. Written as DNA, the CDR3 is TGTGCCAGCAGCCAATCTCGGGGGGAGCTGTTTTTT. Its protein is CASSQSRGELFF.

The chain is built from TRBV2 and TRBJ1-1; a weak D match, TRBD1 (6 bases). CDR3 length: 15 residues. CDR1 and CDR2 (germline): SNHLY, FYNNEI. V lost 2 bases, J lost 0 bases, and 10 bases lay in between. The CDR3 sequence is CASSENRVMNTEAFF. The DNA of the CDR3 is TGTGCCAGCAGTGAAAACAGGGTCATGAACACTGAAGCTTTCTTT.

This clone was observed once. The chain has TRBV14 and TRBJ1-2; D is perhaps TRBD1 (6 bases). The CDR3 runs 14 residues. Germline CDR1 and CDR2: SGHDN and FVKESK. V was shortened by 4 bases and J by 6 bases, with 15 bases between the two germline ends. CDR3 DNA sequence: TGTGCCAGCAGCCGAAACAGGGTGACGGATGGCTACACCTTC. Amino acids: CASSRNRVTDGYTF.

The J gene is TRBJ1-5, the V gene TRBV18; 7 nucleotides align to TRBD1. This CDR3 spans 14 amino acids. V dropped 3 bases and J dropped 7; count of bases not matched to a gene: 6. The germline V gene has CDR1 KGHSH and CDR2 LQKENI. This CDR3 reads CASSPEGAWQPQHF. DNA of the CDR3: TGTGCCAGCTCACCCGAGGGGGCTTGGCAGCCCCAGCATTTT. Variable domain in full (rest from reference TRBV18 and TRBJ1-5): NAGVMQNPRHLVRRRGQEARLRCSPMKGHSHVYWYRQLPEEGLKFMVYLQKENIIDESGMPKERFSAEFPKEGPSILRIQQVVRGDSAAYFCASSPEGAWQPQHFGDGTRLSIL.

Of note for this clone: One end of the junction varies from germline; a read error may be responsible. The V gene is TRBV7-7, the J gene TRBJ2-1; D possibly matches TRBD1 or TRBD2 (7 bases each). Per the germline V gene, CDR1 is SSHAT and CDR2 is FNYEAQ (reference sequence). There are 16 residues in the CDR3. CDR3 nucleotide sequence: TGTGCTAGCAGCTTAGATGTGGCAGGGGGGGGCAATGAGCAGTTCTTC. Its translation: CASSLDVAGGGNEQFF.

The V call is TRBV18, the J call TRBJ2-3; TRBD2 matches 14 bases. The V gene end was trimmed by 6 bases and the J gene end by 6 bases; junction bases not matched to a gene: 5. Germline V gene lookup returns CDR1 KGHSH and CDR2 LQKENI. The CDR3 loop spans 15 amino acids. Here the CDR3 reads CASSRLAGGPDTQYF. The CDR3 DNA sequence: TGTGCCAGCTCGCGACTAGCGGGGGGGCCGGATACGCAGTATTTT.

The CDR3: CASSTLGADNSPLHF. In DNA form, the CDR3 reads TGTGCCAGCTCAACTCTGGGGGCGGACAATTCACCCCTCCACTTT. V and J are TRBV18 and TRBJ1-6; weak D call: TRBD1 (6 bases). Germline assignment: CDR1 KGHSH and CDR2 LQKENI. The CDR3 has 15 residues. V shed 5 bases and J shed 7 bases, with 15 bases lying between them. Together with reference TRBV18 and TRBJ1-6, the CDR3 gives the full variable domain: NAGVMQNPRHLVRRRGQEARLRCSPMKGHSHVYWYRQLPEEGLKFMVYLQKENIIDESGMPKERFSAEFPKEGPSILRIQQVVRGDSAAYFCASSTLGADNSPLHFGNGTRLTVT.

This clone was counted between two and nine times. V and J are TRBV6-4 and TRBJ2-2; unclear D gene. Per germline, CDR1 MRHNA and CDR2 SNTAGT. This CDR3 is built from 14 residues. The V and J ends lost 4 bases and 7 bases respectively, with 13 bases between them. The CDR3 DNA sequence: TGTGCCAGCAGTGGCTCACTCGAGCACGGGGAGCTGTTTTTT. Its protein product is CASSGSLEHGELFF.